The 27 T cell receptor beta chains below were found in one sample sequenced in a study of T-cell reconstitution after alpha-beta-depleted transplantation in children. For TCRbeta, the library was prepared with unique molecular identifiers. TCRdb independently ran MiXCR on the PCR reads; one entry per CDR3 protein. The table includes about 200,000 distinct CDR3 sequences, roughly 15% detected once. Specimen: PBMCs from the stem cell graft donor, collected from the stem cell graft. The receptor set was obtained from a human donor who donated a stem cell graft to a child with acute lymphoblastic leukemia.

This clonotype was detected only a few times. The CDR3 nucleotides read TGCGCCAGCGTCCTGGGGGGGGTGGCCACTGAAGCTTTCTTT. Translating gives CASVLGGVATEAFF. The chain links TRBV5-1 to TRBJ1-1; possibly TRBD1 for D (5 bases). Germline CDR1 reads SGHRS; CDR2 reads YFSETQ. The CDR3 totals 14 residues. V lost 7 bases and J lost 4, with 17 bases in between.

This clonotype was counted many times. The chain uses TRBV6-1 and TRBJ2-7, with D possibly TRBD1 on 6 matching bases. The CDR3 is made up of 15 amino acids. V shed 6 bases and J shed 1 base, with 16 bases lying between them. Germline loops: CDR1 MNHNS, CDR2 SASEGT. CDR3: CASSRRGGRSYEQYF. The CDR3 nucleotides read TGTGCCAGCAGCCGCAGGGGTGGGCGATCCTACGAGCAGTACTTC.

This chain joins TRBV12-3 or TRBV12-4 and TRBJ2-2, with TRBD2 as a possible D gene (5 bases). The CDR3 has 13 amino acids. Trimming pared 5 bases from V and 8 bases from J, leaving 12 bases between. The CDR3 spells CASSPRTGGELFF. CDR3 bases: TGTGCCAGCAGTCCTAGGACTGGAGGGGAGCTGTTTTTT.

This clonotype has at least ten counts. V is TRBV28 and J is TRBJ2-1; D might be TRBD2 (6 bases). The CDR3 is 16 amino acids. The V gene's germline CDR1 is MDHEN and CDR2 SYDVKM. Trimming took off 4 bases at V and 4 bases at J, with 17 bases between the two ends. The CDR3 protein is CASSSRVSGPYNEQFF. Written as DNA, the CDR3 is TGTGCCAGCAGTTCTCGGGTCAGCGGGCCTTACAATGAGCAGTTCTTC.

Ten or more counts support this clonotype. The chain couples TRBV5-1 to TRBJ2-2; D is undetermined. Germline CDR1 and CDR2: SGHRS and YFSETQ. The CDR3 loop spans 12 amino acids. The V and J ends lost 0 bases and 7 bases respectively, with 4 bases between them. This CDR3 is CASSLDSGELFF. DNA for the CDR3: TGCGCCAGCAGCTTGGACAGCGGGGAGCTGTTTTTT. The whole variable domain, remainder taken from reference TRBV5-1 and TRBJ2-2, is KAGVTQTPRYLIKTRGQQVTLSCSPISGHRSVSWYQQTPGQGLQFLFEYFSETQRNKGNFPGRFSGRQFSNSRSEMNVSTLELGDSALYLCASSLDSGELFFGEGSRLTVL.

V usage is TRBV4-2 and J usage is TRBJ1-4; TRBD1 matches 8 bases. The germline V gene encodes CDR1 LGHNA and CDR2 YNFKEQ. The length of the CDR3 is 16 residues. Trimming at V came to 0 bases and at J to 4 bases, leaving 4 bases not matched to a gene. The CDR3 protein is CASSQDVDRGNEKLFF. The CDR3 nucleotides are TGTGCCAGCAGCCAAGATGTAGACAGGGGTAATGAAAAACTGTTTTTT.

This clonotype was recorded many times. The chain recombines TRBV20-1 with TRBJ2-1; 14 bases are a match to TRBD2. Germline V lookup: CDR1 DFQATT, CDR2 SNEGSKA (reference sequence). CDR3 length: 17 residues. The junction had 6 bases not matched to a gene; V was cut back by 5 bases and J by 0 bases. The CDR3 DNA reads TGCAGTGCTGCGACTAGCGGGAGGGACTTCTCCTACAATGAGCAGTTCTTC. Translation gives CSAATSGRDFSYNEQFF.

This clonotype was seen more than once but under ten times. CDR3 sequence: CASRKQKNTEAFF. The CDR3 nucleotides are TGTGCCAGCCGAAAACAGAAGAACACTGAAGCTTTCTTT. The chain couples TRBV2 to TRBJ1-1, with D unclear. The V end lost 8 bases, the J end lost 1 base, and 11 bases lay between the germline ends. The length of the CDR3 is 13 residues. Germline values: CDR1 SNHLY, CDR2 FYNNEI.

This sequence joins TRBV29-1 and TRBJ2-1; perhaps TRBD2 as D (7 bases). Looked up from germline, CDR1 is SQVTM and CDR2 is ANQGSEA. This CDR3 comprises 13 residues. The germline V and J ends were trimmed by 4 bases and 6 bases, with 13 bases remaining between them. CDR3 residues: CSVGWRGGNEQFF. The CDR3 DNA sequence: TGCAGCGTTGGGTGGAGGGGGGGCAATGAGCAGTTCTTC.

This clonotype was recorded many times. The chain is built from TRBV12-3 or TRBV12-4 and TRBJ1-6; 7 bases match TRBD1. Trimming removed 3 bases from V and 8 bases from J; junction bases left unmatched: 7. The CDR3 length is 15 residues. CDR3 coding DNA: TGTGCCAGCAGTTTGCACAGGGGTAATTATTCACCCCTCCACTTT. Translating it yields CASSLHRGNYSPLHF.

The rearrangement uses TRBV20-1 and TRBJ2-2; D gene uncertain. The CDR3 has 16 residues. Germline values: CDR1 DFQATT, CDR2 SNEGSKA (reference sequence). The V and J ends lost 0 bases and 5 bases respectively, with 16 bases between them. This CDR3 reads CSARDGTTPRTGELFF. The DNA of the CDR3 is TGCAGTGCTAGAGACGGTACGACCCCGCGGACCGGGGAGCTGTTTTTT.

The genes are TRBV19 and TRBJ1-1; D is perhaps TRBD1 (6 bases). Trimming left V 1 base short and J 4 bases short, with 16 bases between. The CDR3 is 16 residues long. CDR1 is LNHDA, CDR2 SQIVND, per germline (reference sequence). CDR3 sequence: CASSIGEGTGATEAFF. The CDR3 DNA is TGTGCCAGTAGTATAGGGGAAGGGACGGGGGCCACTGAAGCTTTCTTT.

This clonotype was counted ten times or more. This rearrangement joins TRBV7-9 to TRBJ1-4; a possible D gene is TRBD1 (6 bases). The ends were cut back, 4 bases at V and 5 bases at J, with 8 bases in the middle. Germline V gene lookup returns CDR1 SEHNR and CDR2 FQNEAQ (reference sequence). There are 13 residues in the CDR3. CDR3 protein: CASSSRGNEKLFF. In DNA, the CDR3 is TGTGCCAGCAGCTCAAGGGGGAATGAAAAACTGTTTTTT.

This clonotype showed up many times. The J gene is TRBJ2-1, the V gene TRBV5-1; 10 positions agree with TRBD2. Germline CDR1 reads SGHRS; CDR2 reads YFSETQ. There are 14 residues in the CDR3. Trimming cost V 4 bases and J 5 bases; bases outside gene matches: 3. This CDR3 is CASSLAGADNEQFF. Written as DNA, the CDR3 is TGCGCCAGCAGCCTAGCGGGAGCCGACAATGAGCAGTTCTTC. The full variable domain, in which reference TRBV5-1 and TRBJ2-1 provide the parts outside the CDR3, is KAGVTQTPRYLIKTRGQQVTLSCSPISGHRSVSWYQQTPGQGLQFLFEYFSETQRNKGNFPGRFSGRQFSNSRSEMNVSTLELGDSALYLCASSLAGADNEQFFGPGTRLTVL.

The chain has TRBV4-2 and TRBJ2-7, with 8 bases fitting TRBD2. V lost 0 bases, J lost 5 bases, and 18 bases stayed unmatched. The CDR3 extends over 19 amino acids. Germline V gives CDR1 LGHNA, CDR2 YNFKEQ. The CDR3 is CASSQDAASGYFLDNEQYF. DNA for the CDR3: TGTGCCAGCAGCCAAGATGCGGCTAGCGGGTACTTCCTAGACAACGAGCAGTACTTC.

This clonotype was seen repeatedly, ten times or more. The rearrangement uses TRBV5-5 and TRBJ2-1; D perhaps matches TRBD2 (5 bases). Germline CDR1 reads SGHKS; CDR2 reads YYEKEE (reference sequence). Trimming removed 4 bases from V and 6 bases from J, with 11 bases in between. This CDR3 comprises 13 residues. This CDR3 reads CASSTGVANEQFF. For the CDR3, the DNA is TGTGCCAGCAGCACCGGGGTTGCCAATGAGCAGTTCTTC.

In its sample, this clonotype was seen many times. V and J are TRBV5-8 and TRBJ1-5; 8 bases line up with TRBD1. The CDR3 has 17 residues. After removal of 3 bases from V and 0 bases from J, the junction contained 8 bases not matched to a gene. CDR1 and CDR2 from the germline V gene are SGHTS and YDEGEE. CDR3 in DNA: TGTGCCAGCAGCTCTTTCGGGACAGGTTATAGCAATCAGCCCCAGCATTTT. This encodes CASSSFGTGYSNQPQHF.

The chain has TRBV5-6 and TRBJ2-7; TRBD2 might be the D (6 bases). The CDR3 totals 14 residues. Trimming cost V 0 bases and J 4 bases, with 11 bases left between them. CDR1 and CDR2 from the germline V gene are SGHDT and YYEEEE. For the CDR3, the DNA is TGTGCCAGCAGCTTGGCCGGCGGGATTTACGAGCAGTACTTC. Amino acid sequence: CASSLAGGIYEQYF.

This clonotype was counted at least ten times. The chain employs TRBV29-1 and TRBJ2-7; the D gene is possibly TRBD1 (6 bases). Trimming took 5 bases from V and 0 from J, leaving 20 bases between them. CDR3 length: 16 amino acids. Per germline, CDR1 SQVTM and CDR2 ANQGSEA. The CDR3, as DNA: TGCAGCGTTCAAGGGACACACAATTCCCCCTCCTACGAGCAGTACTTC. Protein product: CSVQGTHNSPSYEQYF.

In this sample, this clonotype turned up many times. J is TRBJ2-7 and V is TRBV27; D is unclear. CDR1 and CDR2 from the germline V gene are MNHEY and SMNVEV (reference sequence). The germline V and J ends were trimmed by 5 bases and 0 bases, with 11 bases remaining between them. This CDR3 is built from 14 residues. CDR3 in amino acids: CASSPLLPSYEQYF. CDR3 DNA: TGTGCCAGCAGTCCTTTACTCCCCTCCTACGAGCAGTACTTC.

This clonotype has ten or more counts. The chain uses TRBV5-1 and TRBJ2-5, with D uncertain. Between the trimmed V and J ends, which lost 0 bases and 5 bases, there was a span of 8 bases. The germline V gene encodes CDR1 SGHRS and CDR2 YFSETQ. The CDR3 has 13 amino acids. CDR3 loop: CASSLDSRETQYF. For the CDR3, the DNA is TGCGCCAGCAGCTTGGATAGTAGGGAGACCCAGTACTTC.

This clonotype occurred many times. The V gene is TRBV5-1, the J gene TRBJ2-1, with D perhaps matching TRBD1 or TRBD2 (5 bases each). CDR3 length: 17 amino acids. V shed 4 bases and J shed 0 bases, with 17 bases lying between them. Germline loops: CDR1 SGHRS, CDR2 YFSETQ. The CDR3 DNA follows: TGCGCCAGCAGCCCCGAGGGGCTGCGTAGCTCCTACAATGAGCAGTTCTTC. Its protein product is CASSPEGLRSSYNEQFF.

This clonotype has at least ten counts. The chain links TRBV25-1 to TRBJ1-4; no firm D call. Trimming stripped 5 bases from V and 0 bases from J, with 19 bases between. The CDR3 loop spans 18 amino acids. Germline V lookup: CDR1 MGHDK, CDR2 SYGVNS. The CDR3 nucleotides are TGTGCCAGCAGTTCACCGAGAAGCCCAGGTGCAACTAATGAAAAACTGTTTTTT. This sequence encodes CASSSPRSPGATNEKLFF.

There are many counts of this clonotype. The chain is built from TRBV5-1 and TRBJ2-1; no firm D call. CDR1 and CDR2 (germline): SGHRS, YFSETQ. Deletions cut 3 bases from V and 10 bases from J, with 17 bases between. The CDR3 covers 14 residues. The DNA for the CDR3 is TGCGCCAGCAGCTCCGAACCAAATTCTGGGGAGCAGTTCTTC. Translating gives CASSSEPNSGEQFF.

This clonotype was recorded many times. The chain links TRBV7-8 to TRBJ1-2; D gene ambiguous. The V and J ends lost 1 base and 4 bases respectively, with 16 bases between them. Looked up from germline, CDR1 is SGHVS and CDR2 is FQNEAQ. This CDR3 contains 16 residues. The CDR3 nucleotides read TGTGCCAGCAGCTTAGTTCGACACCCGGCAGGCTATGGCTACACCTTC. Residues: CASSLVRHPAGYGYTF.

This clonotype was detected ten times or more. The CDR3 loop reads CASSLGGGIRSYEQYF. The CDR3 DNA sequence: TGTGCCAGCAGCCTTGGGGGGGGCATTAGGTCCTACGAGCAGTACTTC. This chain uses TRBV28 with TRBJ2-7; D may be TRBD2 (7 bases). From germline, CDR1 is MDHEN and CDR2 SYDVKM. This CDR3 spans 16 amino acids. Between the trimmed V and J ends, which lost 6 bases and 1 base, there was a span of 19 bases.

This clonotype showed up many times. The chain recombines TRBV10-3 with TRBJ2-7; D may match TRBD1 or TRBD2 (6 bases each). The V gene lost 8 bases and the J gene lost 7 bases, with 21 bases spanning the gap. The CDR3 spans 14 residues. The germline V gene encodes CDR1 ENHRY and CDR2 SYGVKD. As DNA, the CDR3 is TGTGCCATCCGCCATGAGGGGGACTCTTGGGAGCAGTACTTC. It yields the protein CAIRHEGDSWEQYF.